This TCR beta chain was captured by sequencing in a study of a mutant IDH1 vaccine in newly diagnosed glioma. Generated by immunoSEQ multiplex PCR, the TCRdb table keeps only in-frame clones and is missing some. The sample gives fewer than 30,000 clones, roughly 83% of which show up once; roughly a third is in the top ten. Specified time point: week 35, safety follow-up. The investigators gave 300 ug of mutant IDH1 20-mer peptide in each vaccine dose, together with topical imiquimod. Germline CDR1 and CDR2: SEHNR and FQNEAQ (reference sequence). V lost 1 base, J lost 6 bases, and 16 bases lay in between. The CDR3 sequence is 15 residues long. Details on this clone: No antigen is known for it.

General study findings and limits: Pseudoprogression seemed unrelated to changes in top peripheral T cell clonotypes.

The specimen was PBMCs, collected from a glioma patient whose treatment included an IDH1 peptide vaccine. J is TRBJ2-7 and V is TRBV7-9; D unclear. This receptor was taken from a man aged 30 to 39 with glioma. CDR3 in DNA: TGTGCCAGCAGCTTAGGAGACGGCGAAATCTTCGAGCAGTACTTC. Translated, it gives CASSLGDGEIFEQYF.